This record covers a single T cell receptor beta chain. No antigen is known for it. The data belong to a study of cytomegalovirus exposure and HLA in healthy donors. Study in general: Earlier, 100 million to 120 million unique TCR beta sequences were recovered from roughly 180 million T cells by an analysis. Study-level results: TCR beta chain V- and J-gene trimming was linked, in a later analysis, to a missense variant in DCLRE1C. Cytomegalovirus-associated status was assigned to approximately 160 TCR beta chains. Reported performance of the classifier showed diagnosis of cytomegalovirus status with high specificity and sensitivity.

CDR3 length equals 11 residues. CDR1 and CDR2 from the germline V gene are GTSNPN and SVGIG (reference sequence). The V gene lost 7 bases and the J gene lost 11 bases, with 16 bases spanning the gap. Primers for the PCR totalled 60 Vbeta and 13 Jbeta. The data were produced by immunoSEQ multiplex PCR, yet TCRdb's version contains in-frame clones alone and is incomplete. The data hold some 130,000 clones, with around 73% observed a single time. The rearrangement uses TRBV30 and TRBJ2-3, with no clear D. The sequence was obtained from a female donor in good health and CMV-seronegative. The sample consisted of PBMCs. CDR3 in amino acids: CAFSTAVGQYF. In nucleotides, the CDR3 is TGTGCCTTCTCGACTGCCGTGGGGCAGTATTTT.